The 6 T cell receptor beta chains given below trace back to one sample, sequenced in a study of T cells in Graves' hyperthyroidism and ophthalmopathy (dated by TCRdb to the late 2010s). Library preparation used multiplex PCR. The data were produced on an Illumina HiSeq 2000. Amplification of TCR beta CDR3 regions was carried out from RNA transcripts. The first round of RT-PCR for the TCR CDR3 was performed with the HTBI primer set and the Qiagen OneStep RT-PCR kit. The public reads were reanalyzed by TCRdb: fastp trimming at Q25, MiXCR alignment, in-frame beta chains only. Here each entry gathers all rows of one CDR3 protein and keeps the most common genes and DNA. The sample records hundreds of thousands of distinct CDR3 sequences, less than 15% of which are singletons. The top ten hold roughly a tenth of the sample. The specimen sequenced was blood. The receptors originated from a woman aged 18-29 years with Graves' hyperthyroidism.

This clonotype was observed a few times. V and J are TRBV9 and TRBJ2-7; 11 bases agree with TRBD2. CDR3 length: 15 residues. Germline V CDR1 and CDR2: SGDLS, YYNGEE. With V trimmed by 4 bases and J by 6 bases, 9 bases remained unmatched. In DNA, the CDR3 is TGTGCCAGCAGCAAATTCTCTAGCGGGAGGATCGAGCAGTACTTC. Its protein is CASSKFSSGRIEQYF.

In this sample, this clonotype turned up many times. The chain is built from TRBV2 and TRBJ2-7; TRBD2 matches 7 bases. The CDR3 is 13 residues long. V lost 8 bases and J lost 2; bases outside the gene matches: 6. CDR1 is SNHLY and CDR2 is FYNNEI in the germline V gene. CDR3 coding DNA: TGTGCCAGCGAGCGGGATGAGACCTACGAGCAGTACTTC. This encodes CASERDETYEQYF.

This clonotype was found once. The chain uses TRBV9 and TRBJ2-1, with TRBD2 identical over 8 bases. This CDR3 is built from 15 residues. Trimming at V came to 3 bases and at J to 10 bases, leaving 12 bases not matched to a gene. CDR1 and CDR2 from the germline V gene are SGDLS and YYNGEE. CDR3 protein: CASSGSPGGPLEQFF. For the CDR3, the DNA is TGTGCCAGCAGCGGATCCCCGGGAGGGCCTCTGGAGCAGTTCTTC. The full variable domain, with the rest looked up from reference TRBV9 and TRBJ2-1, is DSGVTQTPKHLITATGQRVTLRCSPRSGDLSVYWYQQSLDQGLQFLIQYYNGEERAKGNILERFSAQQFPDLHSELNLSSLELGDSALYFCASSGSPGGPLEQFFGPGTRLTVL.

This clonotype was seen many times. This chain links TRBV30 with TRBJ1-2, with D uncertain. Trimming removed 1 base at V and 7 bases at J, with 13 bases between. Germline V gene lookup returns CDR1 GTSNPN and CDR2 SVGIG (reference sequence). The CDR3 is 13 amino acids. The CDR3 DNA is TGTGCCTGGAGTGCCCGCCTCAGTAGTGGCTACACCTTC. This gives the protein CAWSARLSSGYTF.

This clonotype was detected ten times or more. This chain links TRBV28 with TRBJ2-1; no definite D call. The CDR3 is made up of 13 amino acids. Trimming cost V 6 bases and J 7 bases, with 13 bases left between them. The germline V gene has CDR1 MDHEN and CDR2 SYDVKM. The CDR3, as DNA: TGTGCCAGCAGCTACCCACCCCAGAATGAGCAGTTCTTC. As protein: CASSYPPQNEQFF.

The CDR3: CASSPGTGAPLNTEAFF. CDR3 DNA: TGTGCCAGCAGTCCCGGGACAGGGGCACCTCTTAACACTGAAGCTTTCTTT. The V and J genes are TRBV6-1 and TRBJ1-1, with 10 bases fitting TRBD1. The germline CDR1 and CDR2 sequences are MNHNS and SASEGT. The CDR3 covers 17 residues. The V gene end was trimmed by 5 bases and the J gene end by 2 bases; junction bases not matched to a gene: 11.